This T cell receptor beta chain derives from a study of blood T cell repertoires in COVID-19. The wider study: Sites in the United States, Italy and Spain provided acute and convalescent COVID-19 samples.

The CDR3 length is 16 residues. The V and J ends lost 2 bases and 0 bases, in that order; junction bases with no gene match: 8. Germline CDR1 SGDLS, CDR2 YYNGEE. In the original workflow: It was from reference gene primer amplification that nucleated cell counts were estimated. TCRdb keeps only in-frame clones here, not all; method: immunoSEQ multiplex PCR. For V, J and clone size, that table is used; D and trimming come from the DNA. The table shows 240,000 or so clones, with approximately 86% occurring only once. The material sequenced was PBMCs or T cells enriched from blood (not recorded which). The receptor's source is a woman aged 40 to 49 with acute COVID-19. The V gene is TRBV9, the J gene TRBJ2-7; the match to TRBD2 covers 7 bases. The DNA for the CDR3 is TGTGCCAGCAGCGTGAGTGGCGGGAGTTCCTCCTACGAGCAGTACTTC. Protein sequence: CASSVSGGSSSYEQYF.